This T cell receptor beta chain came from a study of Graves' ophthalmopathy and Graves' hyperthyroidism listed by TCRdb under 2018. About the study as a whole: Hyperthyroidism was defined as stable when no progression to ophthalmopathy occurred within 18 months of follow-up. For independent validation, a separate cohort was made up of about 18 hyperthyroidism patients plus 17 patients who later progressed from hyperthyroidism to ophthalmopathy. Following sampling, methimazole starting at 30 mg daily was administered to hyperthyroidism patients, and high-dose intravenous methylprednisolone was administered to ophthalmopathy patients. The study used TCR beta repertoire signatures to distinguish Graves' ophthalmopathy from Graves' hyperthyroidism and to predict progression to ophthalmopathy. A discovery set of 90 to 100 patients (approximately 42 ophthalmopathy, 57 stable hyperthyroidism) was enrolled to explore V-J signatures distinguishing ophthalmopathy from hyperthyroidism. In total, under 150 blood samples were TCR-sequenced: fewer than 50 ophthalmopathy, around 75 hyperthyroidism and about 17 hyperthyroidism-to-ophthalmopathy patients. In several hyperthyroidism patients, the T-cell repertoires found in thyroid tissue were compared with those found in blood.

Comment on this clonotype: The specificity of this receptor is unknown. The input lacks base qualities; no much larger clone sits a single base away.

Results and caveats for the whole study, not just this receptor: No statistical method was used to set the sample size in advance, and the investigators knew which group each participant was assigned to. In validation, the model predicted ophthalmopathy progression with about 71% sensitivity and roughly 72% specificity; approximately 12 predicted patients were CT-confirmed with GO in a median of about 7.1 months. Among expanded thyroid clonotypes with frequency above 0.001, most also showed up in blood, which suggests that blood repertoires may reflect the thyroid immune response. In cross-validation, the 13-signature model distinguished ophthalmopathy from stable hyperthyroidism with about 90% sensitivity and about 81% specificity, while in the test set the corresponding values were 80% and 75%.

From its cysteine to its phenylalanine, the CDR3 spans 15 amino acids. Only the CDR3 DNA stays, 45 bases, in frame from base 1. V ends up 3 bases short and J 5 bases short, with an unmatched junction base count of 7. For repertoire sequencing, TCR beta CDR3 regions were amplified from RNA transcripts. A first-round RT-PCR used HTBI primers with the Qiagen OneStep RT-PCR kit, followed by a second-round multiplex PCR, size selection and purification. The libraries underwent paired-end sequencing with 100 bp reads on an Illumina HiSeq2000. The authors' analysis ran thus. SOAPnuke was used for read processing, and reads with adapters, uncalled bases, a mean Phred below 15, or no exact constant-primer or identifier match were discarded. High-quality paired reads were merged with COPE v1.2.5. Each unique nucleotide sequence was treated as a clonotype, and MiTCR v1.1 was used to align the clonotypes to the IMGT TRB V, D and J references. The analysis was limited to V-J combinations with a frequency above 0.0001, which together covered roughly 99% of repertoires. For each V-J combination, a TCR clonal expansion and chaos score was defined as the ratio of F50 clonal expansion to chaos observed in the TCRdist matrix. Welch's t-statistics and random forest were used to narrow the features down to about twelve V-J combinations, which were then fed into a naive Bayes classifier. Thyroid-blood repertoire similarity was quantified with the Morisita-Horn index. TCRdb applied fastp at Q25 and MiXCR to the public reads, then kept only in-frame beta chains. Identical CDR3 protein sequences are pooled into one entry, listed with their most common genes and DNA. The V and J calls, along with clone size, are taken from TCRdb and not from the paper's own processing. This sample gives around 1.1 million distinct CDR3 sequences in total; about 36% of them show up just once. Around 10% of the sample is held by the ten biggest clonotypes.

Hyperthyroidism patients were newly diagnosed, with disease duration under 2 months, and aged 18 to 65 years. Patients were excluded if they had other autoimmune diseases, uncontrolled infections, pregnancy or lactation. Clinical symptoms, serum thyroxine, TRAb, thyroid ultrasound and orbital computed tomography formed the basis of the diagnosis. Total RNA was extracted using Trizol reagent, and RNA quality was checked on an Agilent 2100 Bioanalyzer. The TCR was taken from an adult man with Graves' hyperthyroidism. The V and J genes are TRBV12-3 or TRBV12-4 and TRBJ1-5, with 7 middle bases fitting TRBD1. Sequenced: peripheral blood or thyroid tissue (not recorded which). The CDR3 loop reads CASSLSGTVDQPQHF. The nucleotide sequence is TGTGCCAGCAGTTTGTCCGGGACAGTCGATCAGCCCCAGCATTTT.